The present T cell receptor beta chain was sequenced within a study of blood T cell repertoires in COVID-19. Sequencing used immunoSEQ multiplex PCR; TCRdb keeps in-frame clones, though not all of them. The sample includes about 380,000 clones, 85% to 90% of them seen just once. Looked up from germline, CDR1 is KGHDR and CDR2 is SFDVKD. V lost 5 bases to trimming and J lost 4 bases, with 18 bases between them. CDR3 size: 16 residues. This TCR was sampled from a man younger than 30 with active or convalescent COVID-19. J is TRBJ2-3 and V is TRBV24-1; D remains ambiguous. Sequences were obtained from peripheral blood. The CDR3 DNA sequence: TGTGCCACCAGTGCCCCCGCCGGGTTGCTGGCAGATACGCAGTATTTT. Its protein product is CATSAPAGLLADTQYF.